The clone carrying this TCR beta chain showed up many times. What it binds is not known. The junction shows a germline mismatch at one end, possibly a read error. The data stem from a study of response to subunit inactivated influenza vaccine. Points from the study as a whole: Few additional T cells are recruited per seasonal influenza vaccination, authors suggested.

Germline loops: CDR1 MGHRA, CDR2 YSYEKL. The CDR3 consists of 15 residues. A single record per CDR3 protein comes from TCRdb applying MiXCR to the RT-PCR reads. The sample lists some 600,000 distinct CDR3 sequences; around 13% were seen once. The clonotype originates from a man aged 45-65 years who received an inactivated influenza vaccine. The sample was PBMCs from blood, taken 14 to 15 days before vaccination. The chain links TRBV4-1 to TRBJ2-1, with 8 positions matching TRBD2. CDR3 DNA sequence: TGCGCCAGCAGCCAAGAGCGGGGGGCTACCAATAAGCAGTTCTTC. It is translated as CASSQERGATNKQFF.